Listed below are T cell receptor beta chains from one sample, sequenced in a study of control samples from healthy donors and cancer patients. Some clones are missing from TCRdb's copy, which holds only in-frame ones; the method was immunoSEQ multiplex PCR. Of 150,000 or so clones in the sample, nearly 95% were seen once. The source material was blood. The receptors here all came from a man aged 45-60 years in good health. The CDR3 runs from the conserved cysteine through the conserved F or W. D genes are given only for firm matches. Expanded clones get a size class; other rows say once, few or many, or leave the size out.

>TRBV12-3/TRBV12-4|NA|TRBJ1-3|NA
CASSTSGNTIYF
TGTGCCAGCAGCACCTCTGGAAACACCATATATTTT
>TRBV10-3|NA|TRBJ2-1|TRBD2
CAISEGLANEQFF
TGTGCCATCAGTGAGGGACTAGCGAATGAGCAGTTCTTC
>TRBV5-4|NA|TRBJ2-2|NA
CASSHIGYGGGYTGELFF
TGTGCCAGCAGCCATATCGGTTACGGGGGTGGGTACACCGGGGAGCTGTTTTTT
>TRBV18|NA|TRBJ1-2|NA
CASSPRGPEDGYTF
TGTGCCAGCTCACCACGGGGGCCTGAGGATGGCTACACCTTC
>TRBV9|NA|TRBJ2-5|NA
CASSVLADQETQYF
TGTGCCAGCAGCGTATTGGCAGACCAAGAGACCCAGTACTTC
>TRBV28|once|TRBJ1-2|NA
CASSIQGDGYTF
TGTGCCAGCAGTATACAGGGAGATGGCTACACCTTC
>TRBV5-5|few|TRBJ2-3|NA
CASSLDGWSSTDTQYF
TGTGCCAGCAGCTTGGATGGGTGGAGTAGCACAGATACGCAGTATTTT
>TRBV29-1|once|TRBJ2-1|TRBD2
CSVHGRAERDYNEQFF
TGCAGCGTCCACGGGAGGGCCGAGCGGGACTACAATGAGCAGTTCTTC
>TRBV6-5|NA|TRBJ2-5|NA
CASSYMAGLAQETQYF
TGTGCCAGCAGTTACATGGCAGGGCTAGCTCAAGAGACCCAGTACTTC
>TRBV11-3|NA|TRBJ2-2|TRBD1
CASSPGQGKSGELFF
TGTGCCAGCAGTCCAGGACAGGGGAAGTCCGGGGAGCTGTTTTTT
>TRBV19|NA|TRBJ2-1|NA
CASSIIGSRANEQFF
TGTGCCAGTAGTATAATCGGGAGTCGAGCGAATGAGCAGTTCTTC
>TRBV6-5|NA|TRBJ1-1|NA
CASRDQGFGLEAFF
TGTGCCAGCAGAGACCAGGGGTTTGGGTTGGAAGCTTTCTTT
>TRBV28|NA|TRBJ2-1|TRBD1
CASSLRDRPYNEQFF
TGTGCCAGCAGTTTAAGGGACAGGCCTTACAATGAGCAGTTCTTC
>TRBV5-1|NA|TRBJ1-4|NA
CASSLVQATNEKLFF
TGCGCCAGCAGCTTGGTGCAAGCAACTAATGAAAAACTGTTTTTT
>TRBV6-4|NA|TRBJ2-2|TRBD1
CASSVGTGVNTGELFF
TGTGCCAGCAGTGTCGGGACAGGGGTGAACACCGGGGAGCTGTTTTTT
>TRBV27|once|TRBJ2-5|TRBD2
CASSLFRTSGGQETQYF
TGTGCCAGCAGTTTATTTCGGACTAGCGGGGGCCAAGAGACCCAGTACTTC
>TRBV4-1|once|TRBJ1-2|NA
CASSQLENYGYTF
TGCGCCAGCAGCCAATTGGAGAACTATGGCTACACCTTC
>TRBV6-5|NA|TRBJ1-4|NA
CASRARDKGEKLFF
TGTGCCAGCAGGGCGAGGGACAAAGGAGAAAAACTGTTTTTT
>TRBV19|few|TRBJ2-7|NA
CASSMRDPIAYEQYF
TGTGCCAGTAGTATGCGGGACCCCATCGCCTACGAGCAGTACTTC
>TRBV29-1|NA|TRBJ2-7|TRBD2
CKGQDTEDGTSEPSSYEQYF
TGCAAAGGCCAGGACACCGAGGACGGGACTAGCGAGCCCTCTTCCTACGAGCAGTACTTC
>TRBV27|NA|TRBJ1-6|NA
CASSLRDSPLHF
TGTGCCAGCAGTTTAAGGGATTCACCCCTCCACTTT
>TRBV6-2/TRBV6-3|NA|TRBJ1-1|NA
CASSYPPLTEAFF
TGTGCCAGCAGTTACCCCCCGCTAACTGAAGCTTTCTTT
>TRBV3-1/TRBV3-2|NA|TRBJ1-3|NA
CASSQGAGNTIYF
TGTGCCAGCAGCCAGGGGGCTGGAAACACCATATATTTT
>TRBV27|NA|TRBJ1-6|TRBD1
CASSSPGTGGFGHLHF
TGTGCCAGCAGTTCCCCCGGGACAGGGGGGTTCGGGCACCTCCACTTT
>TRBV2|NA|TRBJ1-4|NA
CASSVTGLNEKLFF
TGTGCCAGCAGTGTCACAGGGCTTAATGAAAAACTGTTTTTT
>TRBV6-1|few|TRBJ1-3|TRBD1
CASSAPADRGLPDTIYF
TGTGCCAGCAGTGCTCCCGCCGACAGGGGTCTTCCGGACACCATATATTTT
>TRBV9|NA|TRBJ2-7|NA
CASSVGPRDRTFGGNEQYF
TGTGCCAGCAGCGTAGGACCTCGGGACCGAACTTTTGGGGGTAACGAGCAGTACTTC
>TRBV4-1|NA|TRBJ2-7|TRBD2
CASSQDLAASSYEQYF
TGCGCCAGCAGCCAAGACCTAGCGGCCAGCTCCTACGAGCAGTACTTC
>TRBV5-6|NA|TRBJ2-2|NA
CASSWDRELFF
TGTGCCAGCAGCTGGGACCGGGAGCTGTTTTTT
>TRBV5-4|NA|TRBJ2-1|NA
CASSGSLGEQFF
TGTGCCAGCAGCGGGAGTCTGGGTGAGCAGTTCTTC
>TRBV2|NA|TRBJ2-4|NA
CASRAATGEGKNIQYF
TGTGCCAGCAGGGCAGCCACTGGGGAAGGGAAAAACATTCAGTACTTC
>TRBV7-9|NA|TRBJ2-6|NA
CASKSLRDGANVLTF
TGTGCCAGCAAGAGCCTCAGGGATGGGGCCAACGTCCTGACTTTC
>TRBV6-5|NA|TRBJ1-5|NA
CASSHGGSNQPQHF
TGTGCCAGCAGTCACGGGGGTAGCAATCAGCCCCAGCATTTT
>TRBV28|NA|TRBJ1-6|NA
CASRGGRTNSPLHF
TGTGCCAGCAGAGGGGGACGGACGAATTCACCCCTCCACTTT
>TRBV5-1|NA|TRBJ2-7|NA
CASSFTGEGEQYF
TGCGCCAGCAGTTTCACAGGGGAGGGAGAGCAGTACTTC
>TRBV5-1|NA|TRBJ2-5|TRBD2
CASGHLAGVRETQYF
TGCGCCAGCGGTCATCTAGCGGGAGTTAGGGAGACCCAGTACTTC